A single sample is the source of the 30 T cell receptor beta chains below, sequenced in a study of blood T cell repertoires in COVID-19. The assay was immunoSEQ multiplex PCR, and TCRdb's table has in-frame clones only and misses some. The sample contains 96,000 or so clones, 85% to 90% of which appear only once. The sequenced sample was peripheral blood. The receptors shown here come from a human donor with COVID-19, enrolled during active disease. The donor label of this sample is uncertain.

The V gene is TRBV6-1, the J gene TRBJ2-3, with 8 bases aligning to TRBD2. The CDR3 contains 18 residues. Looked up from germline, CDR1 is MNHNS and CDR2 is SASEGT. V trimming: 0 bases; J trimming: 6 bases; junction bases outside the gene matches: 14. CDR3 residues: CASSEAGGLVYGWDTQYF. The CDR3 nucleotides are TGTGCCAGCAGTGAAGCGGGGGGACTAGTTTATGGTTGGGATACGCAGTATTTT.

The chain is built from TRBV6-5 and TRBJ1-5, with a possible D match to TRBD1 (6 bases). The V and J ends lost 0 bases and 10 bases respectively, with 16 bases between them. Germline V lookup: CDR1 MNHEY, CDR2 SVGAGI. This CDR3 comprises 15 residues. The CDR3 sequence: CASSYSATARGPQHF. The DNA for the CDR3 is TGTGCCAGCAGTTACTCGGCCACGGCCAGGGGACCCCAGCATTTT.

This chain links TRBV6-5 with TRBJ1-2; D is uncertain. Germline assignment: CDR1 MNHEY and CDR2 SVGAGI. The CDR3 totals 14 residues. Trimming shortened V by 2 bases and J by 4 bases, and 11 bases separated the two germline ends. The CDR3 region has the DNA TGTGCCAGCAGTTACAACAGATTGGGCTATGGCTACACCTTC. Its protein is CASSYNRLGYGYTF.

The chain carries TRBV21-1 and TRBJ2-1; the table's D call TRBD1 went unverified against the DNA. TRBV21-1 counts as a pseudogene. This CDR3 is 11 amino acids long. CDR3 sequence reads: CAIISGTGVFF. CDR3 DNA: TGTGCCATCATATCCGGGACAGGCGTGTTCTTC.

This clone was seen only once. The CDR3 coding sequence is TGTGCCAGCAGCGGGGGACAGGACTACGAGCAGTACTTC. Translating gives CASSGGQDYEQYF. The chain combines TRBV2 with TRBJ2-7; TRBD1 matches 8 bases. V lost 6 bases, J lost 3 bases, and 4 bases stayed unmatched. The CDR3 consists of 13 residues. The germline gives CDR1 SNHLY, CDR2 FYNNEI.

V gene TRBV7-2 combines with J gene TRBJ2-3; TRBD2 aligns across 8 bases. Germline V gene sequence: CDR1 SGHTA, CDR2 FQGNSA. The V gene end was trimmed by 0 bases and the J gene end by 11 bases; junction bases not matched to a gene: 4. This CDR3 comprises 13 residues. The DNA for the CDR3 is TGTGCCAGCAGCTTAGCAAGCGGGGGAATGCAGTATTTT. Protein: CASSLASGGMQYF.

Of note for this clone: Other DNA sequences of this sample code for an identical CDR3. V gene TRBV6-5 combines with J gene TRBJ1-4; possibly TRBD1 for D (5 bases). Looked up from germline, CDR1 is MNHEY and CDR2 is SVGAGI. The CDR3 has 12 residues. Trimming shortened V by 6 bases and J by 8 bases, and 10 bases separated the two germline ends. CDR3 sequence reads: CASSRGGEKLFF. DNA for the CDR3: TGTGCCAGCAGCCGGGGGGGGGAAAAACTGTTTTTT.

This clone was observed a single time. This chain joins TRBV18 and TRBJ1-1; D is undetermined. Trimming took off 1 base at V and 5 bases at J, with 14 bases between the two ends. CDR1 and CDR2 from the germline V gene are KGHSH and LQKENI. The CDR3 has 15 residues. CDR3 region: CASSPLEAELTEAFF. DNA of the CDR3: TGTGCCAGCTCACCACTCGAGGCAGAATTGACTGAAGCTTTCTTT.

The CDR3 DNA sequence: TGTGCCAGCAGCCAGACCACAGAGAACACTGAAGCTTTCTTT. It yields the protein CASSQTTENTEAFF. The chain uses TRBV3-1 (or the pseudogene TRBV3-2) and TRBJ1-1; D is uncertain. This CDR3 is 14 amino acids long. Per the germline V gene, CDR1 is LGHDT and CDR2 is YNNKEL (reference sequence). Between the trimmed V and J ends, which lost 3 bases and 1 base, there was a span of 9 bases.

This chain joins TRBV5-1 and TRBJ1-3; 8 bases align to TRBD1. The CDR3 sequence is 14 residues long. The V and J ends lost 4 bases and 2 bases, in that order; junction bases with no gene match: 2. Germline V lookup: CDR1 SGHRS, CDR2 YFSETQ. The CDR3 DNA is TGCGCCAGCAGCGCGACAGGGGCTGGAAACACCATATATTTT. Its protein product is CASSATGAGNTIYF.

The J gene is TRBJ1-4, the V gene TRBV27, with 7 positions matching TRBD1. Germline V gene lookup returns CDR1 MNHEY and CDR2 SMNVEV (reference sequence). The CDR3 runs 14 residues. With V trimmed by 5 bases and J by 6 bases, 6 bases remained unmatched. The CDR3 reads CASSRTGVYEKLFF. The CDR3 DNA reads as TGTGCCAGCAGTCGCACAGGGGTATATGAAAAACTGTTTTTT.

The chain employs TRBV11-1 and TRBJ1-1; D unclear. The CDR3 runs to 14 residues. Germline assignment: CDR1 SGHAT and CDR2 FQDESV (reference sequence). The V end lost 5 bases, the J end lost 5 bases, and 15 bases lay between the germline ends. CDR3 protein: CASSLGVGRTEAFF. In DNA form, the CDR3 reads TGTGCCAGCAGCCTCGGGGTAGGAAGGACTGAAGCTTTCTTT.

The CDR3 spells CSAQQGTNTEAFF. The CDR3 DNA reads TGCAGCGCTCAACAGGGGACTAACACTGAAGCTTTCTTT. The chain links TRBV29-1 to TRBJ1-1, with 7 nucleotides matching TRBD1. The J segment lost 2 bases and the V segment lost 7 bases, leaving 7 bases of the junction unmatched. Germline values: CDR1 SQVTM, CDR2 ANQGSEA. CDR3 length: 13 amino acids.

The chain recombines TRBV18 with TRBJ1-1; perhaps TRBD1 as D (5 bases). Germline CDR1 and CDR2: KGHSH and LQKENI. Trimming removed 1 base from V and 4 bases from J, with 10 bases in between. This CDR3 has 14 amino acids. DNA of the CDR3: TGTGCCAGCTCACCACAGGGGATGGGCACTGAAGCTTTCTTT. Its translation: CASSPQGMGTEAFF.

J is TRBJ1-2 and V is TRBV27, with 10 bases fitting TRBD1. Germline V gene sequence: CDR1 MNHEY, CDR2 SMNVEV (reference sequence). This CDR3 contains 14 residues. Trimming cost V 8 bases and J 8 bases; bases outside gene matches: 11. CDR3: CASLSTTGGGGYTF. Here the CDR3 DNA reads TGTGCCAGCCTTTCAACGACAGGGGGCGGCGGCTACACCTTC.

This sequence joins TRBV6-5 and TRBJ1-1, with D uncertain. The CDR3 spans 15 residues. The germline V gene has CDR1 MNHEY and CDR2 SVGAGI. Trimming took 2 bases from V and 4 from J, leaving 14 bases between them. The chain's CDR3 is CASSYPLDKVTEAFF. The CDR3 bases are TGTGCCAGCAGTTACCCCCTCGACAAAGTCACTGAAGCTTTCTTT.

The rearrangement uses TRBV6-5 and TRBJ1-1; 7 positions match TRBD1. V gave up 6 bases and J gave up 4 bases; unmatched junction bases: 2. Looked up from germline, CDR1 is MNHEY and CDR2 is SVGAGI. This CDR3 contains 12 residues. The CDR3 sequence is CASRTGSTEAFF. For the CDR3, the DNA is TGTGCCAGCAGGACAGGGTCCACTGAAGCTTTCTTT.

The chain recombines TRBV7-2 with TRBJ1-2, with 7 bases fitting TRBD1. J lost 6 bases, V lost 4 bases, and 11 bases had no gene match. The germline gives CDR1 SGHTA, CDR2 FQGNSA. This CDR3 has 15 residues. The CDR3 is CASSSVVRGEDGYTF. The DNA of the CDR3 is TGTGCCAGCAGCTCAGTGGTCAGGGGGGAGGATGGCTACACCTTC.

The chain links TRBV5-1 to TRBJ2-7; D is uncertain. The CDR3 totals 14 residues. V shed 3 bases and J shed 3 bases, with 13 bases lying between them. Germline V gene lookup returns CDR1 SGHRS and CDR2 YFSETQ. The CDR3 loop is CASSWAELRYEQYF. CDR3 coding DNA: TGCGCCAGCAGCTGGGCAGAGTTACGCTACGAGCAGTACTTC.

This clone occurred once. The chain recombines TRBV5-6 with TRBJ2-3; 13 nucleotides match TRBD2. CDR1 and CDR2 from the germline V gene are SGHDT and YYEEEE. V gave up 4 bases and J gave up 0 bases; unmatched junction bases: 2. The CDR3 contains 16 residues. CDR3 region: CASSRGLAGSTDTQYF. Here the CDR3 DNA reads TGTGCCAGCAGCCGGGGACTAGCGGGGAGCACAGATACGCAGTATTTT. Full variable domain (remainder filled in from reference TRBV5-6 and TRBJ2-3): DAGVTQSPTHLIKTRGQQVTLRCSPKSGHDTVSWYQQALGQGPQFIFQYYEEEERQRGNFPDRFSGHQFPNYSSELNVNALLLGDSALYLCASSRGLAGSTDTQYFGPGTRLTVL.

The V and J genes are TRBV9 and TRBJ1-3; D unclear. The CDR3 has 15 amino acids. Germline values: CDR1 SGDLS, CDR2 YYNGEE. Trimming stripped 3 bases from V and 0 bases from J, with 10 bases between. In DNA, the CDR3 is TGTGCCAGCAGCGGAAGCATAAACTCTGGAAACACCATATATTTT. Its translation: CASSGSINSGNTIYF.

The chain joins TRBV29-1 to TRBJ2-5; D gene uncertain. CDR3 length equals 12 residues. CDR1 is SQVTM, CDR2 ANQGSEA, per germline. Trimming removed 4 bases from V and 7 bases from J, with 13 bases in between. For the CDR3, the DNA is TGCAGCGTTGGGTCTCGAAGAGGGACCCAGTACTTC. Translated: CSVGSRRGTQYF.

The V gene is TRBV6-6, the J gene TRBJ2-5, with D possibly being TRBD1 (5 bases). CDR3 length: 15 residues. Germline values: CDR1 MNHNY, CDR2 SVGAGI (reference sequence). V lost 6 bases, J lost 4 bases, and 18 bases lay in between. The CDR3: CASSQGQLVGETQYF. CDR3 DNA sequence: TGTGCCAGCAGCCAAGGACAACTCGTCGGAGAGACCCAGTACTTC.

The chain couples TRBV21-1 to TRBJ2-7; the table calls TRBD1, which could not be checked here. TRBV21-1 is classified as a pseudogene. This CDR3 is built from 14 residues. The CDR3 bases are TGTGCCAGCAGCAAAGGGGGACAGAGGTACGAGCAGTACTTC. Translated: CASSKGGQRYEQYF.

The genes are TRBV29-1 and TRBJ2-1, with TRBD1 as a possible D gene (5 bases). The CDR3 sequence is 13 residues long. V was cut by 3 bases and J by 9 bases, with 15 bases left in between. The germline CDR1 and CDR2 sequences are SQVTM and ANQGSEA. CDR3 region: CSVDESGWTEQFF. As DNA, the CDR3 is TGCAGCGTTGATGAGTCAGGGTGGACTGAGCAGTTCTTC.

The CDR3 loop is CASSEGGVEETQYF. CDR3 DNA: TGTGCCAGCAGTGAAGGGGGCGTTGAAGAGACCCAGTACTTC. The chain joins TRBV25-1 to TRBJ2-5; a possible D gene is TRBD1 (6 bases). V gave up 2 bases and J gave up 3 bases, with 10 bases separating them. CDR3 length: 14 amino acids. Germline loops: CDR1 MGHDK, CDR2 SYGVNS.

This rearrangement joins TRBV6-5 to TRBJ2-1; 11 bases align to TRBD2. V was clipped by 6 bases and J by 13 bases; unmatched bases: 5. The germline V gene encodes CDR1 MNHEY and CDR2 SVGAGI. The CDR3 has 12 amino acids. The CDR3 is CASRPSGGPQFF. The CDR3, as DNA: TGTGCCAGCAGGCCTAGCGGGGGGCCTCAGTTCTTC.

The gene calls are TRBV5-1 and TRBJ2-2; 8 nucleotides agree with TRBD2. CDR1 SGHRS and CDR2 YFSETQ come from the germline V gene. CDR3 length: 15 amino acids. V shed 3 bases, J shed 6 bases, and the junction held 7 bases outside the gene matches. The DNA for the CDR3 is TGCGCCAGCAGCTCTCTTGCGGGAGGTCCCGGGGAGCTGTTTTTT. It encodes CASSSLAGGPGELFF.

This CDR3 reads CAITDRDQYGYTF. The CDR3 nucleotides are TGTGCCATTACCGACAGGGACCAATATGGCTACACCTTC. The genes are TRBV10-3 and TRBJ1-2; TRBD1 matches at 7 bases. Unmatched junction bases numbered 9, after V lost 9 bases and J lost 5 bases. The germline V gene encodes CDR1 ENHRY and CDR2 SYGVKD. The CDR3 is 13 residues long.

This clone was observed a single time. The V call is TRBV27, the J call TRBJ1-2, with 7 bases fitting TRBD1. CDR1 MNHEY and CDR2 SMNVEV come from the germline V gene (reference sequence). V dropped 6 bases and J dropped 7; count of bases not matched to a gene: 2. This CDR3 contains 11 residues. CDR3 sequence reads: CASRKGAGYTF. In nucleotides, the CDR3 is TGTGCCAGCAGAAAGGGGGCTGGCTACACCTTC.